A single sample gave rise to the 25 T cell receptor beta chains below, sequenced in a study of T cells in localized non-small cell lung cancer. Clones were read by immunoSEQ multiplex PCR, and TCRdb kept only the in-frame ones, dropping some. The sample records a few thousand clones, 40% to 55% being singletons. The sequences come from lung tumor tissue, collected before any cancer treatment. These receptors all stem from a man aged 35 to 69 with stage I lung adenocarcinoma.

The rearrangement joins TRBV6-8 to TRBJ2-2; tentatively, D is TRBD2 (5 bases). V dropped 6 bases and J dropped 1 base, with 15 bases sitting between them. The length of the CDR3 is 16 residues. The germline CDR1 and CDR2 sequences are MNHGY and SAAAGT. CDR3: CASRSTEGWNTGELFF. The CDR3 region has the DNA TGTGCCAGCAGATCCACAGAGGGATGGAACACCGGGGAGCTGTTTTTT.

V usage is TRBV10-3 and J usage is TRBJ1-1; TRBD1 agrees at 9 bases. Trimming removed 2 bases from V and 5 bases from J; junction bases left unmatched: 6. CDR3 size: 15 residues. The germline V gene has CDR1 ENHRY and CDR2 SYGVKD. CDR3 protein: CAISEGTGWETEAFF. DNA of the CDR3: TGTGCCATCAGTGAGGGGACAGGGTGGGAAACTGAAGCTTTCTTT.

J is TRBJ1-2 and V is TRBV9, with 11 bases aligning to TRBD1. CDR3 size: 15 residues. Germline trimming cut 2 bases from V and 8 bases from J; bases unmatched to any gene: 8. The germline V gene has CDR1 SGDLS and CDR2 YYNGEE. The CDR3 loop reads CASSVRRTGGSGYTF. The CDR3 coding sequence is TGTGCCAGCAGCGTCCGGAGGACAGGGGGCTCCGGCTACACCTTC.

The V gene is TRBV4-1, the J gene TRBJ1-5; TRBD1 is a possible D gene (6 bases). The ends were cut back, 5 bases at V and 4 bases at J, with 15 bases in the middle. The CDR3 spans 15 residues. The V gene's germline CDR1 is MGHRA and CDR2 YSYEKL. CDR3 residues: CASSGGGGRNQPQHF. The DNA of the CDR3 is TGCGCCAGCAGCGGGGGCGGGGGCCGGAATCAGCCCCAGCATTTT.

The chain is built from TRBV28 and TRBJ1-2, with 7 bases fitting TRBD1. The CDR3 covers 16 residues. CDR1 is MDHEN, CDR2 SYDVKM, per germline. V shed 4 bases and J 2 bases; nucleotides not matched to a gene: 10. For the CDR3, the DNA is TGTGCCAGCAGTTCCGGATACACAGGGGCCAACTATGGCTACACCTTC. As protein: CASSSGYTGANYGYTF.

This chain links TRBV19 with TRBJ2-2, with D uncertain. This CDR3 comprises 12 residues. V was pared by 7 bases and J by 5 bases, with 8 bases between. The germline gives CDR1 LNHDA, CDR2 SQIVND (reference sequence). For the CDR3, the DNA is TGTGCCAGTACCCAGATGACCGGGGAGCTGTTTTTT. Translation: CASTQMTGELFF. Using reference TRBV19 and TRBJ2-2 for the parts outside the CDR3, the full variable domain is DGGITQSPKYLFRKEGQNVTLSCEQNLNHDAMYWYRQDPGQGLRLIYYSQIVNDFQKGDIAEGYSVSREKKESFPLTVTSAQKNPTAFYLCASTQMTGELFFGEGSRLTVL.

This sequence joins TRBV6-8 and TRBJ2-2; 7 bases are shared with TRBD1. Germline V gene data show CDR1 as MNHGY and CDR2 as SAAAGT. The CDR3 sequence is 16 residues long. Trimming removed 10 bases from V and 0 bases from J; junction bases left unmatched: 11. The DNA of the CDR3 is TGTGCCACAAATTCAGGGACAGCTTCGAACACCGGGGAGCTGTTTTTT. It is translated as CATNSGTASNTGELFF.

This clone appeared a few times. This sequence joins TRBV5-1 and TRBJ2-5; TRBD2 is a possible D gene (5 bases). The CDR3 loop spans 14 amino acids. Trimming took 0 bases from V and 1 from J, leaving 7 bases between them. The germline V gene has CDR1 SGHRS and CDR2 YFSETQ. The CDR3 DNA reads TGCGCCAGCAGCTTGGGGCTAGCCCAAGAGACCCAGTACTTC. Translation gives CASSLGLAQETQYF.

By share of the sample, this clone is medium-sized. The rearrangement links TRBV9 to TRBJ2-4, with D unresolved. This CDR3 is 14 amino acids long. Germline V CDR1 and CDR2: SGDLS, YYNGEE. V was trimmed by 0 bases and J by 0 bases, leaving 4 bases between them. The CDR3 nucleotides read TGTGCCAGCAGCGTAGGACTAGCCAAAAACATTCAGTACTTC. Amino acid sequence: CASSVGLAKNIQYF.

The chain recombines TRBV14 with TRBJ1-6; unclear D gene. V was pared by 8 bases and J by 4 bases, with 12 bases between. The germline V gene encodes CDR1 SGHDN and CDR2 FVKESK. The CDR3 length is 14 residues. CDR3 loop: CASSVGTYNSPLHF. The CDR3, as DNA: TGTGCCAGCTCCGTGGGAACATATAATTCACCCCTCCACTTT.

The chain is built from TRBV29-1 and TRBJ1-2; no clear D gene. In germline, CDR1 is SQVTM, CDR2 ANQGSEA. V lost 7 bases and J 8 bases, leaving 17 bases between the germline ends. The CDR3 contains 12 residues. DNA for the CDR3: TGCAGCGCCCTCGTTACAGCCGGGGGCTACACCTTC. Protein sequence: CSALVTAGGYTF. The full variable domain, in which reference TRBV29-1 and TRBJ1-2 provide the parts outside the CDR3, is SAVISQKPSRDICQRGTSLTIQCQVDSQVTMMFWYRQQPGQSLTLIATANQGSEATYESGFVIDKFPISRPNLTFSTLTVSNMSPEDSSIYLCSALVTAGGYTFGSGTRLTVV.

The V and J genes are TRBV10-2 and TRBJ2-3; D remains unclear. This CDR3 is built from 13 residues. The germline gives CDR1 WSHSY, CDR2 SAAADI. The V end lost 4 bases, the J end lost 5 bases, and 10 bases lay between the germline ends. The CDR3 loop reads CASSVTRLDTQYF. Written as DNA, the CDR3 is TGCGCCAGCAGTGTAACTCGACTAGATACGCAGTATTTT.

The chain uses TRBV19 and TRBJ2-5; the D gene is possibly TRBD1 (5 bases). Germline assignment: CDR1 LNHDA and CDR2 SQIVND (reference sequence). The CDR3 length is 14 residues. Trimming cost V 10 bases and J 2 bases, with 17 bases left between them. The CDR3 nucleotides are TGTGCCACTTCCCAGGAGACAGCTCAAGAGACCCAGTACTTC. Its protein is CATSQETAQETQYF.

The CDR3 sequence: CASSEGGNTEAFF. The CDR3 bases are TGCGCCAGCAGTGAGGGGGGAAACACTGAAGCTTTCTTT. The chain joins TRBV10-2 to TRBJ1-1; TRBD1 is a possible D gene (5 bases). The length of the CDR3 is 13 residues. CDR1 WSHSY and CDR2 SAAADI come from the germline V gene. The germline V and J ends were trimmed by 2 bases and 2 bases, with 6 bases remaining between them.

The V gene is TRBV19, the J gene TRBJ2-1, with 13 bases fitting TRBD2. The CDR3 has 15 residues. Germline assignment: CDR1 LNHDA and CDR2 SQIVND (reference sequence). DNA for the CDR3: TGTGCAACTAGCGGGAGGGCCGGAAGGAACAATGAGCAGTTCTTC. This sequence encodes CATSGRAGRNNEQFF.

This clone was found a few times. The CDR3 DNA reads as TGTGCCAGCAGCGTAGATAGCGGAGCTGAAGCTTTCTTT. Protein: CASSVDSGAEAFF. The chain links TRBV9 to TRBJ1-1; the D is unclear. The V gene's germline CDR1 is SGDLS and CDR2 YYNGEE. The V end lost 0 bases, the J end lost 6 bases, and 9 bases lay between the germline ends. The CDR3 extends over 13 amino acids.

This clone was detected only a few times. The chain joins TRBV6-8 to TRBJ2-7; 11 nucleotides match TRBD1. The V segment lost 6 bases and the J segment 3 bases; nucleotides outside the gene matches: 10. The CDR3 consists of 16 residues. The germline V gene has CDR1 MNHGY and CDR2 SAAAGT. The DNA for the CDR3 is TGTGCCAGCAGATTGGCGGGACAGGGGGTTTTCTACGAGCAGTACTTC. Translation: CASRLAGQGVFYEQYF.

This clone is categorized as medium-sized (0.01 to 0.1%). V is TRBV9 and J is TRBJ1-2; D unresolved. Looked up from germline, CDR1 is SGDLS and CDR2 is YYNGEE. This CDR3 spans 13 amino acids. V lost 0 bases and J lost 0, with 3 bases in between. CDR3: CASSVAANYGYTF. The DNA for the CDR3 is TGTGCCAGCAGCGTAGCAGCTAACTATGGCTACACCTTC.

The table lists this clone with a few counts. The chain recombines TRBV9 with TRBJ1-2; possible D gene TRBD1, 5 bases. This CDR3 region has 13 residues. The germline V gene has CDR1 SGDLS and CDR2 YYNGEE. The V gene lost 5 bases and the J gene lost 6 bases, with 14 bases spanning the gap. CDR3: CASSEGERHGYTF. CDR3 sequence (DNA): TGTGCCAGCAGTGAAGGGGAAAGGCATGGCTACACCTTC.

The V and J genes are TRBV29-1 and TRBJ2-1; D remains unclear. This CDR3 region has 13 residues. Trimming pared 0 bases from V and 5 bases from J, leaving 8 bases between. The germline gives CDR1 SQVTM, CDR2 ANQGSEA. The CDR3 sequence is CSVEDWQDNEQFF. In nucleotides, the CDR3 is TGCAGCGTTGAAGATTGGCAGGACAATGAGCAGTTCTTC.

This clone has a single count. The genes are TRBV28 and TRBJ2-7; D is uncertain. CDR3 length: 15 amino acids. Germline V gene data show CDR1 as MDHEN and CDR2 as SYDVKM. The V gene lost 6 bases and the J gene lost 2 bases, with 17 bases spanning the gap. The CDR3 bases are TGTGCCAGCAGCTTGGCGGCAGCATCCGCCTACGAGCAGTACTTC. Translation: CASSLAAASAYEQYF.

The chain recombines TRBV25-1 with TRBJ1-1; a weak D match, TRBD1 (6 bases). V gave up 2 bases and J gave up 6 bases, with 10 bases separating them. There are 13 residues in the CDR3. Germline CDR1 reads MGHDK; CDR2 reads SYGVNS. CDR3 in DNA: TGTGCCAGCAGTGAAAGGGGGTTAGCTGAAGCTTTCTTT. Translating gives CASSERGLAEAFF.

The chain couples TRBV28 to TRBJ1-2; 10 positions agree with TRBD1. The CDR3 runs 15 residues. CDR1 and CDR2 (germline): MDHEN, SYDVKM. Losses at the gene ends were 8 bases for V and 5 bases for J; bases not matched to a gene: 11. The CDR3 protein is CASGSPGQGSYGYTF. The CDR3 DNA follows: TGTGCCAGCGGCTCCCCGGGACAGGGGTCTTATGGCTACACCTTC.

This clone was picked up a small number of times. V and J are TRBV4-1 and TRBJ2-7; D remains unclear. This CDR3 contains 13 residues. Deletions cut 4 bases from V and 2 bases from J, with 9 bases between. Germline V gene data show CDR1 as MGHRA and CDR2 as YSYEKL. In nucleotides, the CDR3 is TGCGCCAGCAGCCCCTCCTTGGCCTACGAGCAGTACTTC. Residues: CASSPSLAYEQYF.

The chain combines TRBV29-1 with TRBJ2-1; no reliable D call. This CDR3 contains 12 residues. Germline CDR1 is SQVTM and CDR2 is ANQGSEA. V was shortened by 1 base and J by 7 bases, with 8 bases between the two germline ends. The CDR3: CSVEVNWNEQFF. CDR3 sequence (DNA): TGCAGCGTTGAAGTCAATTGGAATGAGCAGTTCTTC.